This T cell receptor beta chain was found in a study of blood T cell repertoires in COVID-19. Overall study: Samples representing acute and convalescent COVID-19 were sourced from the United States, Italy and Spain. From T cells, B-cell-depleted T cells, or PBMCs came the material, which was cDNA or gDNA.

Germline trimming cut 7 bases from V and 9 bases from J; bases unmatched to any gene: 8. The CDR3 spans 15 residues. Germline CDR1 MNHEY, CDR2 SMNVEV (reference sequence). The study drew participants aged about 18 to 89 years from 20 to 30 US areas. Authors' analysis steps: Amplification of reference gene primers was used by the study to estimate nucleated cell counts. Using immunoSEQ multiplex PCR, the repertoire was profiled, and TCRdb retains in-frame clones only, with some absent. V, J and clone size derive from that table, while D and trimming were established from the DNA sequence. Among about 240,000 clones listed, approximately 83% were seen once.

The gene calls are TRBV27 and TRBJ2-1; 14 bases match TRBD2. Material for sequencing was PBMCs or T cells enriched from blood (not recorded which). This receptor was obtained from a woman between 35 and 50 years old with acute COVID-19. CDR3 nucleotide sequence: TGTGCCAGCAAAAAAGGGACTAGCGGGAGCACTGAGCAGTTCTTC. This encodes CASKKGTSGSTEQFF.